The 5 T cell receptor beta chains listed next were all sequenced from one sample in a study of glioma-infiltrating T cells. Amplification of TCR alpha and beta CDR3 regions from RNA used iRepertoire nested multiplex PCR. TCRdb processed the multiplex PCR reads anew with MiXCR; each CDR3 protein has one entry. Among about 380,000 distinct CDR3 sequences listed, about two fifths were seen once. The sequenced material came from glioma tissue, nonneoplastic brain tissue, or PBMCs (not recorded which). The receptors shown here come from a human donor with low-grade glioma or glioblastoma, undergoing nonglioma brain surgery, or in good health (not recorded which).

Concerning this clonotype: Possible read error: a much larger clone is one base away. The chain recombines TRBV19 with TRBJ2-3, with 8 bases that match TRBD2. Germline CDR1 reads LNHDA; CDR2 reads SQIVND (reference sequence). J was trimmed by 4 bases and V by 5 bases; bases with no gene match: 5. CDR3 length: 14 amino acids. The CDR3 DNA reads as TGTGCCAGTAGTGTAGCGGGACTGGCAGATACGCAGTATTTT. Protein: CASSVAGLADTQYF. Supplemented by reference TRBV19 and TRBJ2-3, the full variable domain reads DGGITQSPKYLFRKEGQNVTLSCEQNLNHDAMYWYRQDPGQGLRLIYYSQIVNDFQKGDIAEGYSVSREKKESFPLTVTSAQKNPTAFYLCASSVAGLADTQYFGPGTRLTVL.

This sequence joins TRBV2 and TRBJ2-7; 8 nucleotides match TRBD1. Per the germline V gene, CDR1 is SNHLY and CDR2 is FYNNEI. J was trimmed by 6 bases and V by 6 bases; bases with no gene match: 7. This CDR3 has 13 residues. In DNA, the CDR3 is TGTGCCAGCAGAAGGGGACAGGCCACCGAGCAGTACTTC. This sequence encodes CASRRGQATEQYF.

On this clonotype: This sequence may be a read error, since a much larger clone differs from it by one base. The J gene is TRBJ1-2, the V gene TRBV6-1; D not resolved. The germline gives CDR1 MNHNS, CDR2 SASEGT. The CDR3 has 15 amino acids. In nucleotides, the CDR3 is TGTGCCAGCAGACAACAGACCATTCCTAACTATGGCCACACCTTC. This encodes CASRQQTIPNYGHTF.

This clonotype was observed once. A read error may be the cause here, since a much bigger clone is one base away. The gene calls are TRBV6-1 and TRBJ2-3; 9 bases align to TRBD2. The J segment lost 4 bases and the V segment lost 6 bases, leaving 8 bases of the junction unmatched. Germline V gives CDR1 MNHNS, CDR2 SASEGT. The CDR3 covers 15 residues. The CDR3 loop is CASRWLAGAADTQYF. CDR3 in DNA: TGTGCCAGCAGATGGTTAGCGGGGGCCGCAGATACGCAGTATTTT.

The V gene is TRBV28, the J gene TRBJ2-7; TRBD1 matches at 12 bases. The CDR3 has 15 amino acids. Germline V lookup: CDR1 MDHEN, CDR2 SYDVKM. V lost 6 bases and J lost 5; bases outside the gene matches: 8. CDR3 DNA: TGTGCCAGCAGCACACCGGGACAGGGGGCCGACGAGCAGTACTTC. Protein sequence: CASSTPGQGADEQYF.